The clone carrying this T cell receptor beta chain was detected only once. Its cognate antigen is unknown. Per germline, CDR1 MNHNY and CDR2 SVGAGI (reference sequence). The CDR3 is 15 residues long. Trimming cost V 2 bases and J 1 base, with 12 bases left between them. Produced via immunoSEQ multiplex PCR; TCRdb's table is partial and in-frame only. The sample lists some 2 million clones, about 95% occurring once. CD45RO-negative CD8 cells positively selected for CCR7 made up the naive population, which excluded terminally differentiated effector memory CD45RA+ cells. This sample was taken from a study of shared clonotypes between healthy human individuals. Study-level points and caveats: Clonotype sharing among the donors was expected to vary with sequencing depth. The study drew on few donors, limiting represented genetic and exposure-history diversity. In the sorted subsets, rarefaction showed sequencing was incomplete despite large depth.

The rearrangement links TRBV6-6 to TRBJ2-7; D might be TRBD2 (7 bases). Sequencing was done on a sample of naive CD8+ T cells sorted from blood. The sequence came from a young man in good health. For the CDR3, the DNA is TGTGCCAGCAGTTACGAAGGGGGGGGTTCCTACGAGCAGTACTTC. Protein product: CASSYEGGGSYEQYF.